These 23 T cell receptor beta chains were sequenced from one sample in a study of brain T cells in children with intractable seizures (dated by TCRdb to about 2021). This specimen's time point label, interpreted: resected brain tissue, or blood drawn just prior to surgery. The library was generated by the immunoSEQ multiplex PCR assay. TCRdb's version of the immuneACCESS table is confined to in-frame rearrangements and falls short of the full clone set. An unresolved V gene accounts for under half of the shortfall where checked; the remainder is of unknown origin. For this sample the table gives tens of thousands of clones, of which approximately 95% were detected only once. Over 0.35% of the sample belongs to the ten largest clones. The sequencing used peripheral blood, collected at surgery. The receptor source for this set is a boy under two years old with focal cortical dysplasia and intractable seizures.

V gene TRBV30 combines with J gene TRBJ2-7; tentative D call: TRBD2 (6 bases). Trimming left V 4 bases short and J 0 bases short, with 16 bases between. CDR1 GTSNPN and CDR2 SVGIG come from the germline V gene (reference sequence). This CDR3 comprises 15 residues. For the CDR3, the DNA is TGTGCCTGGACCCTTTCAGCGGGTAGCTCCTACGAGCAGTACTTC. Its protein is CAWTLSAGSSYEQYF.

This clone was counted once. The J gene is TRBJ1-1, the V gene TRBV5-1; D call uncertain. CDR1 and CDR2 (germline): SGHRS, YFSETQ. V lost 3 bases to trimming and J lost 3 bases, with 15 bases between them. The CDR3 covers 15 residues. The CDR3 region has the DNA TGCGCCAGCAGCTGGAGGGATCCTGGTGACACTGAAGCTTTCTTT. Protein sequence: CASSWRDPGDTEAFF.

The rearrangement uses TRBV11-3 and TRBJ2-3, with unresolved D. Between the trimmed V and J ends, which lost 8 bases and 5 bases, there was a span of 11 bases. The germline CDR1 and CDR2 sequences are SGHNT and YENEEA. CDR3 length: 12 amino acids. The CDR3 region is CASAPPGDTQYF. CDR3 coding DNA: TGTGCCAGCGCCCCCCCGGGAGATACGCAGTATTTT.

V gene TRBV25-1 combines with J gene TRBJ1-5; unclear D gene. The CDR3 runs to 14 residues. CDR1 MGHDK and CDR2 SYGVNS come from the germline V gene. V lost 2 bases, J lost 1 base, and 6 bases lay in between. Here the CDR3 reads CASSEVRSNQPQHF. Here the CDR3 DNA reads TGTGCCAGCAGTGAAGTCAGGAGCAATCAGCCCCAGCATTTT.

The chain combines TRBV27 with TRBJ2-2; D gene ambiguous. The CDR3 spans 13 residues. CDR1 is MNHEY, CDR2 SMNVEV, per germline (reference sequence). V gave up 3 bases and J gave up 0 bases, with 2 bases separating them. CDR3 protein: CASSFANTGELFF. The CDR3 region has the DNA TGTGCCAGCAGTTTTGCGAACACCGGGGAGCTGTTTTTT.

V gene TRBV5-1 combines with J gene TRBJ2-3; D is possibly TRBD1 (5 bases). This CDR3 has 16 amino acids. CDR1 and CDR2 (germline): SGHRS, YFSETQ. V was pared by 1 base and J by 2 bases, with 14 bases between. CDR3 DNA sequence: TGCGCCAGCAGCTTGCCCAGGGAAAGCAACACAGATACGCAGTATTTT. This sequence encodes CASSLPRESNTDTQYF.

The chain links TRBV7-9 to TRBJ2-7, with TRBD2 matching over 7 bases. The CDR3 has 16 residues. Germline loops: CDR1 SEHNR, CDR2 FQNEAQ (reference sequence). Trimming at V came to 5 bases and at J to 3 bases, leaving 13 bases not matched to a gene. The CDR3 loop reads CASSPRWTRSRYEQYF. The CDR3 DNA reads TGTGCCAGCAGCCCCCGGTGGACTAGATCCCGCTACGAGCAGTACTTC.

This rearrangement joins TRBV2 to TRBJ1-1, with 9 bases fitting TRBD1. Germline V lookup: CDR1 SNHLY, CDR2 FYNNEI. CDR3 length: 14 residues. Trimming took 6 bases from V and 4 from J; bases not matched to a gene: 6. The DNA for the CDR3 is TGTGCCAGCAGAACCGGGACAGGGAGCACTGAAGCTTTCTTT. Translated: CASRTGTGSTEAFF.

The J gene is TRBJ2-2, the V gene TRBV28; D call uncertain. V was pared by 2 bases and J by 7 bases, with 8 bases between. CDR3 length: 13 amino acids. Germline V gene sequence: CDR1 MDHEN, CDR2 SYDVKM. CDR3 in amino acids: CASSLLILGELFF. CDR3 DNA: TGTGCCAGCAGTTTACTTATCCTCGGGGAGCTGTTTTTT.

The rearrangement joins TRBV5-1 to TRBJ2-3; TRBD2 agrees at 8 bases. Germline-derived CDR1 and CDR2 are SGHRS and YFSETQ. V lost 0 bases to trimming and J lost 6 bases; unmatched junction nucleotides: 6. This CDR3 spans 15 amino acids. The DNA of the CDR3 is TGCGCCAGCAGCTTGGGGAGCGGGGGCGCTGATACGCAGTATTTT. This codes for CASSLGSGGADTQYF.

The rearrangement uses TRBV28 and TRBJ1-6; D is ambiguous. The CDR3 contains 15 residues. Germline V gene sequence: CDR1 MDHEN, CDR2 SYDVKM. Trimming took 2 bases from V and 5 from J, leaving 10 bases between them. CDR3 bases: TGTGCCAGCAGTTTAGGGAGGCATAATAATTCACCCCTCCACTTT. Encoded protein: CASSLGRHNNSPLHF.

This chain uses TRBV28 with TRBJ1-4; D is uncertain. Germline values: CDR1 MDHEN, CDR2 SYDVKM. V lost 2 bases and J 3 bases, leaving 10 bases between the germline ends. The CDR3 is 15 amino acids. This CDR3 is CASSLRAESNEKLFF. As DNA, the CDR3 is TGTGCCAGCAGTTTACGTGCGGAGTCTAATGAAAAACTGTTTTTT.

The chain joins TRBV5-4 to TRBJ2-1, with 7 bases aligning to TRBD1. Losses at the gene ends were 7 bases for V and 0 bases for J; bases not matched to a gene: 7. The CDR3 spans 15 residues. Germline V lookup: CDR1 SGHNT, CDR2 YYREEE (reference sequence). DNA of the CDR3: TGTGCCAGCCTCAATTCAGGGGGCTCCTACAATGAGCAGTTCTTC. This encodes CASLNSGGSYNEQFF. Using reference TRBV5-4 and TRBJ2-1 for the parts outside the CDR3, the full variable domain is ETGVTQSPTHLIKTRGQQVTLRCSSQSGHNTVSWYQQALGQGPQFIFQYYREEENGRGNFPPRFSGLQFPNYSSELNVNALELDDSALYLCASLNSGGSYNEQFFGPGTRLTVL.

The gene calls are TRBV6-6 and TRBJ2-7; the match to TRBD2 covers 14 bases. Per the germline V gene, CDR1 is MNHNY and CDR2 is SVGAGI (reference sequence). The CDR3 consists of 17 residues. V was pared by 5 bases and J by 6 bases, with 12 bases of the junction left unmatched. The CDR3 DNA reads TGTGCCAGCAGTCTCAGACTAGCGGGGGGGCCTGCCTTCGAGCAGTACTTC. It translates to CASSLRLAGGPAFEQYF.

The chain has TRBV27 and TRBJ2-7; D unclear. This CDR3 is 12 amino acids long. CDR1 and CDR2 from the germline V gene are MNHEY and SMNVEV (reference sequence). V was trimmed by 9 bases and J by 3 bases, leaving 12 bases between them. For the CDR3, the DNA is TGTGCCAGAATGATGGTTCTCTACGAGCAGTACTTC. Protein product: CARMMVLYEQYF.

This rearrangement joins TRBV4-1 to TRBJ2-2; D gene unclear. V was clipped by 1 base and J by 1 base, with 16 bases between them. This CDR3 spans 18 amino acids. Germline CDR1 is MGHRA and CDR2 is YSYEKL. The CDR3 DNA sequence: TGCGCCAGCAGCCAAGTTGGATTACGATCCCAGAACACCGGGGAGCTGTTTTTT. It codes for CASSQVGLRSQNTGELFF.

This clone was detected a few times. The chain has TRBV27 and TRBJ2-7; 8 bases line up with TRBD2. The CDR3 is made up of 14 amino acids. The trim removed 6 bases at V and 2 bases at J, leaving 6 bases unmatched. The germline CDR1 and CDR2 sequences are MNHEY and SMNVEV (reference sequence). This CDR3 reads CASRLTSAAYEQYF. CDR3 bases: TGTGCCAGCAGATTGACTAGCGCGGCCTACGAGCAGTACTTC.

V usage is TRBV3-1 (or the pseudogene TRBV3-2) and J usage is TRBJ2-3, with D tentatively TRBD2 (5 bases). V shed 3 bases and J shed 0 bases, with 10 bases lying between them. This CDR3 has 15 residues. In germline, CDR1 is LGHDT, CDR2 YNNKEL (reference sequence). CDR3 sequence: CASSQVRGSTDTQYF. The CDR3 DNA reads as TGTGCCAGCAGCCAGGTACGGGGAAGCACAGATACGCAGTATTTT.

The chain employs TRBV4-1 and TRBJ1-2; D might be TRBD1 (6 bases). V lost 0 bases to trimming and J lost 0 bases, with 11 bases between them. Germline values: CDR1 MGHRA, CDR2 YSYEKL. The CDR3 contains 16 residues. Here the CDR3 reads CASSQERGGANYGYTF. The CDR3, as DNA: TGCGCCAGCAGCCAAGAGAGGGGGGGGGCTAACTATGGCTACACCTTC.

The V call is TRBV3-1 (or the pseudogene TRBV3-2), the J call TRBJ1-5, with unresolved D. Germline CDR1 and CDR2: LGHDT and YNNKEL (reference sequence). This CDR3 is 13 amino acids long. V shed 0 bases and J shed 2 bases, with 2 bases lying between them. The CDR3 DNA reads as TGTGCCAGCAGCCAAGATGGCAATCAGCCCCAGCATTTT. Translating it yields CASSQDGNQPQHF.

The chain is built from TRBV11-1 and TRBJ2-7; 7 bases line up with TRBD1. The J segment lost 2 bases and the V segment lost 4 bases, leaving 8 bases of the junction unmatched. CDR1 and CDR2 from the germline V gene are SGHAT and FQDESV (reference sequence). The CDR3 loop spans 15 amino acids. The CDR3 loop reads CASSSHRGFPYEQYF. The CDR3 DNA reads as TGTGCCAGCAGCTCTCACAGGGGTTTCCCCTACGAGCAGTACTTC.

CDR3 nucleotide sequence: TGTGCCAGCAGCCCCCGGACGGGCTCTGGAAACACCATATATTTT. Encoded protein: CASSPRTGSGNTIYF. The chain has TRBV7-2 and TRBJ1-3, with D hard to call. CDR3 length equals 15 residues. Germline CDR1 and CDR2: SGHTA and FQGNSA. V was cut by 5 bases and J by 0 bases, with 11 bases left in between. Variable domain in full (rest from reference TRBV7-2 and TRBJ1-3): GAGVSQSPSNKVTEKGKDVELRCDPISGHTALYWYRQSLGQGLEFLIYFQGNSAPDKSGLPSDRFSAERTGGSVSTLTIQRTQQEDSAVYLCASSPRTGSGNTIYFGEGSWLTVV.

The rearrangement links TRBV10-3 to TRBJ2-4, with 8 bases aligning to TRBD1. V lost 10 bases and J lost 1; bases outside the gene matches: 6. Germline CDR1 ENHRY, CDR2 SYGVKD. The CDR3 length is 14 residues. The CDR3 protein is CATRTGTAKNIQYF. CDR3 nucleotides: TGTGCCACTAGGACAGGGACCGCCAAAAACATTCAGTACTTC.